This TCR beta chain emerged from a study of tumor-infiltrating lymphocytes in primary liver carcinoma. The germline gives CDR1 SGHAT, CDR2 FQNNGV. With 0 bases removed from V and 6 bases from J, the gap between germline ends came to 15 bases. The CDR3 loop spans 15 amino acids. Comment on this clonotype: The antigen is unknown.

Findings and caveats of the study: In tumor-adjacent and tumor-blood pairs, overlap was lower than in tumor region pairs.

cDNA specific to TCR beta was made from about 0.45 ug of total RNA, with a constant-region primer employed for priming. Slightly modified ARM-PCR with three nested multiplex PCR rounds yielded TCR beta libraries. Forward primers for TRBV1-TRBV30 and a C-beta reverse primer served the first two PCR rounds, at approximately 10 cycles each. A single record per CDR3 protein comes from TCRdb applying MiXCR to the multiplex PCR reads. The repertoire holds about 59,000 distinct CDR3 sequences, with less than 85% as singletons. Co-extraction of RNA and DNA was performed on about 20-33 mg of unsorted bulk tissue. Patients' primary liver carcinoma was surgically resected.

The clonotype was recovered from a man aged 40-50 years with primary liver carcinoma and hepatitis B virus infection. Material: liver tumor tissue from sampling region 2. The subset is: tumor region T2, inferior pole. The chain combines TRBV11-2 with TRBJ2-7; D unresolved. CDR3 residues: CASSLESRISREQYF. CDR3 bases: TGTGCCAGCAGCTTAGAGTCCAGGATATCTCGCGAGCAGTACTTC.